The entry below gives a single T cell receptor (beta chain) sequence along with its context. These data originate in a study of blood T cell repertoires in COVID-19. Study summary: Acute-phase and convalescent COVID-19 samples originated in the United States, Italy and Spain. T cells, B-cell-depleted T cells, or PBMCs supplied cDNA or gDNA.

How the authors handled the data: Counts of nucleated cells, estimated from reference gene primer amplification, were obtained. Clones were sequenced by immunoSEQ multiplex PCR, and TCRdb holds only the in-frame ones, with some missing. V and J calls and clone size come straight from that table; D and trimming were deduced from the DNA. The repertoire includes tens of thousands of clones, almost 85% of them detected once, and 10% to 15% sits in the top ten. The sequence derives from a human donor in a cohort sampled during active COVID-19. The material sequenced was peripheral blood.

The CDR3 coding sequence is TGTGCCAGCAGCTTAATGGGTGGGCAGGGGAACACTGAAGCTTTCTTT. This translates into CASSLMGGQGNTEAFF. This rearrangement joins TRBV7-9 to TRBJ1-1; a weak D match, TRBD1 (5 bases). There are 16 residues in the CDR3. The V gene lost 2 bases and the J gene lost 1 base, with 14 bases spanning the gap. Germline loops: CDR1 SEHNR, CDR2 FQNEAQ (reference sequence).